Listed here are 20 T cell receptor beta chains from one sample, sequenced in a study of control samples from healthy donors and cancer patients. Clones were read by immunoSEQ multiplex PCR, and TCRdb kept only the in-frame ones, dropping some. The sample includes more than 85,000 clones, around 89% of them seen just once. Material: PBMCs. These receptors were collected from a woman aged 55-69 years with lung cancer.

This sequence joins TRBV5-4 and TRBJ2-3; 7 positions agree with TRBD1. Trimming cost V 7 bases and J 2 bases; bases outside gene matches: 4. The CDR3 spans 13 residues. CDR1 is SGHNT and CDR2 is YYREEE in the germline V gene (reference sequence). CDR3 DNA sequence: TGTGCCAGCTTAGACAGGGTCACAGATACGCAGTATTTT. This gives the protein CASLDRVTDTQYF. Full variable domain (outside the CDR3, taken from reference TRBV5-4 and TRBJ2-3): ETGVTQSPTHLIKTRGQQVTLRCSSQSGHNTVSWYQQALGQGPQFIFQYYREEENGRGNFPPRFSGLQFPNYSSELNVNALELDDSALYLCASLDRVTDTQYFGPGTRLTVL.

The chain recombines TRBV7-9 with TRBJ1-1; D unclear. V was clipped by 0 bases and J by 8 bases, with 7 bases between them. This CDR3 spans 12 amino acids. Looked up from germline, CDR1 is SEHNR and CDR2 is FQNEAQ (reference sequence). The CDR3 bases are TGTGCCAGCAGCTTAGCTGTAGGGGAAGCTTTCTTT. Its translation: CASSLAVGEAFF.

The chain is built from TRBV7-8 and TRBJ1-5; 10 bases align to TRBD1. Germline V gene lookup returns CDR1 SGHVS and CDR2 FQNEAQ. The CDR3 loop spans 14 amino acids. V lost 3 bases, J lost 6 bases, and 2 bases stayed unmatched. CDR3 nucleotide sequence: TGTGCCAGCAGCTTGACAGGGGGCACTCAGCCCCAGCATTTT. It translates to CASSLTGGTQPQHF.

This chain links TRBV7-2 with TRBJ2-1; maybe TRBD1 (5 bases). The germline V gene has CDR1 SGHTA and CDR2 FQGNSA. Trimming cost V 0 bases and J 9 bases, with 12 bases left between them. CDR3 size: 14 residues. DNA of the CDR3: TGTGCCAGCAGCTTAGCGAGAAAGCAGGGTGAGCAGTTCTTC. It encodes CASSLARKQGEQFF.

The rearrangement uses TRBV7-3 and TRBJ2-7, with D hard to call. Germline CDR1 reads SGHTA; CDR2 reads FQGTGA. The V gene lost 5 bases and the J gene lost 5 bases, with 13 bases spanning the gap. This CDR3 is 13 amino acids long. CDR3 loop: CASSNDGVNEQYF. DNA for the CDR3: TGTGCCAGCAGCAACGATGGGGTTAACGAGCAGTACTTC.

The chain employs TRBV19 and TRBJ2-7, with D maybe TRBD1 (6 bases). The CDR3 covers 14 residues. The V gene lost 1 base and the J gene lost 6 bases, with 13 bases spanning the gap. Looked up from germline, CDR1 is LNHDA and CDR2 is SQIVND (reference sequence). As DNA, the CDR3 is TGTGCCAGTAGTATAGGGGACCGGGACACCGAGCAGTACTTC. Encoded protein: CASSIGDRDTEQYF.

The chain combines TRBV4-1 with TRBJ2-2; D is possibly TRBD2 (6 bases). There are 14 residues in the CDR3. Germline CDR1 reads MGHRA; CDR2 reads YSYEKL. The V and J ends lost 0 bases and 8 bases respectively, with 10 bases between them. CDR3 sequence reads: CASSQDGGEGELFF. In DNA, the CDR3 is TGCGCCAGCAGCCAAGATGGCGGGGAAGGGGAGCTGTTTTTT.

The J gene is TRBJ1-5, the V gene TRBV5-4; 9 bases map to TRBD1. The germline V gene has CDR1 SGHNT and CDR2 YYREEE (reference sequence). This CDR3 is 15 amino acids long. The V gene end was trimmed by 3 bases and the J gene end by 4 bases; junction bases not matched to a gene: 5. CDR3 sequence: CASSSGTGSNQPQHF. CDR3 in DNA: TGTGCCAGCAGCTCCGGGACAGGGTCAAATCAGCCCCAGCATTTT. The full variable domain, completed using reference TRBV5-4 and TRBJ1-5, is ETGVTQSPTHLIKTRGQQVTLRCSSQSGHNTVSWYQQALGQGPQFIFQYYREEENGRGNFPPRFSGLQFPNYSSELNVNALELDDSALYLCASSSGTGSNQPQHFGDGTRLSIL.

V is TRBV5-1 and J is TRBJ1-1; D gene uncertain. V dropped 7 bases and J dropped 0 bases, with 13 bases sitting between them. The germline gives CDR1 SGHRS, CDR2 YFSETQ. The CDR3 consists of 14 residues. The CDR3 spells CASARTGMNTEAFF. The CDR3 bases are TGCGCCAGCGCCAGGACGGGGATGAACACTGAAGCTTTCTTT.

This chain links TRBV2 with TRBJ1-2; 9 positions match TRBD1. The CDR3 length is 15 residues. Germline trimming cut 6 bases from V and 8 bases from J; bases unmatched to any gene: 13. Germline CDR1 and CDR2: SNHLY and FYNNEI. The CDR3 loop reads CASRAGTGHTEGYTF. CDR3 nucleotides: TGTGCCAGCAGGGCAGGGACAGGGCATACGGAGGGCTACACCTTC.

The rearrangement joins TRBV5-4 to TRBJ2-1; D possibly matches TRBD1 or TRBD2 (5 bases each). This CDR3 region has 15 residues. Germline V gives CDR1 SGHNT, CDR2 YYREEE (reference sequence). V lost 2 bases to trimming and J lost 5 bases, with 14 bases between them. In DNA form, the CDR3 reads TGTGCCAGCAGCTTAAGGGACCAACCTAACAATGAGCAGTTCTTC. Residues: CASSLRDQPNNEQFF. Variable domain in full (rest from reference TRBV5-4 and TRBJ2-1): ETGVTQSPTHLIKTRGQQVTLRCSSQSGHNTVSWYQQALGQGPQFIFQYYREEENGRGNFPPRFSGLQFPNYSSELNVNALELDDSALYLCASSLRDQPNNEQFFGPGTRLTVL.

CDR3 sequence reads: CASSQAVGARNSPLHF. DNA of the CDR3: TGTGCCAGCAGCCAGGCAGTGGGGGCGCGGAATTCACCCCTCCACTTT. J is TRBJ1-6 and V is TRBV3-1 (or the pseudogene TRBV3-2); D perhaps matches TRBD1 (6 bases). The CDR3 extends over 16 amino acids. From germline, CDR1 is LGHDT and CDR2 YNNKEL (reference sequence). V was clipped by 3 bases and J by 7 bases, with 16 bases between them.

The chain's CDR3 is CASSPRQGYTEAFF. CDR3 in DNA: TGTGCCAGCAGCCCCCGACAGGGTTACACTGAAGCTTTCTTT. The rearrangement uses TRBV9 and TRBJ1-1; the match to TRBD1 covers 7 bases. The germline CDR1 and CDR2 sequences are SGDLS and YYNGEE. The CDR3 sequence is 14 residues long. Germline trimming cut 4 bases from V and 3 bases from J; bases unmatched to any gene: 6.

The rearrangement links TRBV5-1 to TRBJ1-2, with 10 nucleotides matching TRBD1. Trimming took 0 bases from V and 13 from J; bases not matched to a gene: 9. The CDR3 runs 14 residues. Per the germline V gene, CDR1 is SGHRS and CDR2 is YFSETQ. The CDR3 protein is CASSLEGTGVFGTF. CDR3 in DNA: TGCGCCAGCAGCTTGGAAGGGACAGGGGTTTTCGGCACCTTC.

V is TRBV27 and J is TRBJ2-2, with D possibly being TRBD1 (6 bases). Germline CDR1 MNHEY, CDR2 SMNVEV (reference sequence). The CDR3 extends over 15 amino acids. Trimming left V 3 bases short and J 2 bases short, with 10 bases between. The CDR3 DNA reads as TGTGCCAGCAGTTTTGAGGGGGTTAACACCGGGGAGCTGTTTTTT. Protein: CASSFEGVNTGELFF.

This rearrangement joins TRBV7-9 to TRBJ1-1, with D perhaps matching TRBD1 (6 bases). Germline lookup yields CDR1 SEHNR and CDR2 FQNEAQ (reference sequence). The CDR3 loop spans 17 amino acids. The ends were cut back, 2 bases at V and 4 bases at J, with 20 bases in the middle. The CDR3 bases are TGTGCCAGCAGCTTAAACCGCGGGCGGGGGGCAGGCACTGAAGCTTTCTTT. Encoded protein: CASSLNRGRGAGTEAFF.

The chain links TRBV19 to TRBJ1-3; no firm D call. Trimming removed 6 bases at V and 4 bases at J, with 16 bases between. The CDR3 sequence is 15 residues long. Germline V gene data show CDR1 as LNHDA and CDR2 as SQIVND (reference sequence). CDR3 bases: TGTGCCAGTAGGCTCACGGATGGACGGGGAAACACCATATATTTT. Translation gives CASRLTDGRGNTIYF.

The chain uses TRBV27 and TRBJ2-7, with D perhaps matching TRBD2 (6 bases). This CDR3 comprises 14 residues. V lost 4 bases, J lost 7 bases, and 17 bases lay in between. Germline V lookup: CDR1 MNHEY, CDR2 SMNVEV (reference sequence). The DNA for the CDR3 is TGTGCCAGCAGTTCAGCCGGGACTGTTAAAGAGCAGTACTTC. This translates into CASSSAGTVKEQYF.

V gene TRBV30 combines with J gene TRBJ1-5, with no clear D. The V gene lost 3 bases and the J gene lost 2 bases, with 14 bases spanning the gap. Germline values: CDR1 GTSNPN, CDR2 SVGIG (reference sequence). This CDR3 is 15 amino acids long. The CDR3 loop reads CAWSWEGGGNQPQHF. The CDR3 region has the DNA TGTGCCTGGAGCTGGGAGGGTGGGGGCAATCAGCCCCAGCATTTT.

The chain employs TRBV5-4 and TRBJ1-6, with D uncertain. The CDR3 is 14 amino acids. Germline CDR1 SGHNT, CDR2 YYREEE (reference sequence). V shed 1 base and J shed 5 bases, with 7 bases lying between them. The CDR3 nucleotides are TGTGCCAGCAGCTTGCAGGCCAATAATTCACCCCTCCACTTT. Translation gives CASSLQANNSPLHF.